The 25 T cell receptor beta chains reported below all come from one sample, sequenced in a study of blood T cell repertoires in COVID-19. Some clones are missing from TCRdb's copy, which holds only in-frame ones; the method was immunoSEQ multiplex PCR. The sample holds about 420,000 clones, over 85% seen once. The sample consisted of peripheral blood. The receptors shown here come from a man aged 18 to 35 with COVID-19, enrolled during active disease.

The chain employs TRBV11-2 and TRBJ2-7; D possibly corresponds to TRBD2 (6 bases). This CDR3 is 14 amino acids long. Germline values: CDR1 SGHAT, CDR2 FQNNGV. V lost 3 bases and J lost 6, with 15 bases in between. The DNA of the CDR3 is TGTGCCAGCAGCTTGGCCGGGACTCGCCTCGAGCAGTACTTC. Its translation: CASSLAGTRLEQYF. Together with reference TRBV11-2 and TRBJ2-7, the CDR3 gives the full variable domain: EAGVAQSPRYKIIEKRQSVAFWCNPISGHATLYWYQQILGQGPKLLIQFQNNGVVDDSQLPKDRFSAERLKGVDSTLKIQPAKLEDSAVYLCASSLAGTRLEQYFGPGTRLTVT.

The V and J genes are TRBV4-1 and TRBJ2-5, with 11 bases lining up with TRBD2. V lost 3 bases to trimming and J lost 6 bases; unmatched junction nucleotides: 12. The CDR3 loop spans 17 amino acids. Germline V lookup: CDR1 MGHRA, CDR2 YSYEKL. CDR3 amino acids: CASSHVRIAGGPQTQYF. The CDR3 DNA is TGCGCCAGCAGCCACGTACGCATAGCGGGAGGGCCGCAGACCCAGTACTTC.

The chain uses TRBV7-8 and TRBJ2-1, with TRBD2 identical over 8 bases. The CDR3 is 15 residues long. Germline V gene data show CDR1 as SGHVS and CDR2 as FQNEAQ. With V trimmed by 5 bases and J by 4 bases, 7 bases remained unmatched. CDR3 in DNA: TGTGCCAGCAGCCAAACTAGCGGAGAATACAATGAGCAGTTCTTC. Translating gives CASSQTSGEYNEQFF.

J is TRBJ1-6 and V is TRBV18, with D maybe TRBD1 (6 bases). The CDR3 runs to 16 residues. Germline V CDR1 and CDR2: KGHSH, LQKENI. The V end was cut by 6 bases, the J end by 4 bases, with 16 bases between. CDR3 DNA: TGTGCCAGCTCGCAGAGCAGGGGTGAATATAATTCACCCCTCCACTTT. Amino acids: CASSQSRGEYNSPLHF.

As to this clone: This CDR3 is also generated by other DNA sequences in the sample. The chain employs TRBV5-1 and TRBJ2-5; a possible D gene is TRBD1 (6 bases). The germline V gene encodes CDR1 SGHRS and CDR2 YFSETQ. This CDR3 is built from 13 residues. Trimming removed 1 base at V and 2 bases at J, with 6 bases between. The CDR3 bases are TGCGCCAGCAGCTTGAGGGGGCAAGAGACCCAGTACTTC. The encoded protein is CASSLRGQETQYF.

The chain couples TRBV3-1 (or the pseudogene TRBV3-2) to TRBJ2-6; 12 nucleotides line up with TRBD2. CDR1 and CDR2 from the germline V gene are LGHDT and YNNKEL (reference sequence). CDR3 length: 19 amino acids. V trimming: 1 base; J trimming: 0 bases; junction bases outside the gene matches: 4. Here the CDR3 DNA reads TGTGCCAGCAGCCAAGGGACTAGCGGGGCCCGCTCTGGGGCCAACGTCCTGACTTTC. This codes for CASSQGTSGARSGANVLTF.

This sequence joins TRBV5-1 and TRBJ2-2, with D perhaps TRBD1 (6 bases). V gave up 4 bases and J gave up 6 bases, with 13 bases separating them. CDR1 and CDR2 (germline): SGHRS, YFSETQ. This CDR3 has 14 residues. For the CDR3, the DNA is TGCGCCAGCAGCCAGTTTGAGGGGGCCGGGGAGCTGTTTTTT. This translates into CASSQFEGAGELFF.

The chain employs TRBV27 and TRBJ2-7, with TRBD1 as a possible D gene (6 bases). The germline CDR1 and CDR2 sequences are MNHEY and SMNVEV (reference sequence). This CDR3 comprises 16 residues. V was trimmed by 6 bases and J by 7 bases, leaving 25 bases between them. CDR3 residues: CASSPGQRLVFGEQYF. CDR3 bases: TGTGCCAGCAGCCCCGGACAGCGCCTAGTCTTTGGGGAGCAGTACTTC.

CDR3 region: CATSDRASQGLAGEGPAYNEQFF. The CDR3 bases are TGTGCCACCAGTGACAGGGCCAGCCAGGGACTAGCGGGAGAGGGCCCTGCCTACAATGAGCAGTTCTTC. V and J are TRBV24-1 and TRBJ2-1; the match to TRBD2 covers 14 bases. The CDR3 runs 23 residues. The germline V gene has CDR1 KGHDR and CDR2 SFDVKD. The trim removed 4 bases at V and 2 bases at J, leaving 21 bases unmatched.

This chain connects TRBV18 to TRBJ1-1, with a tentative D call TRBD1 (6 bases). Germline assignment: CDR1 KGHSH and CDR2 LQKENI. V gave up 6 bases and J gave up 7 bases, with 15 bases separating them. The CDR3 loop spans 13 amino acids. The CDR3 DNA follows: TGTGCCAGCTCTCGGGACATTCGCGGTGAAGCTTTCTTT. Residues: CASSRDIRGEAFF. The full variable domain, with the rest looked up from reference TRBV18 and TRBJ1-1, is NAGVMQNPRHLVRRRGQEARLRCSPMKGHSHVYWYRQLPEEGLKFMVYLQKENIIDESGMPKERFSAEFPKEGPSILRIQQVVRGDSAAYFCASSRDIRGEAFFGQGTRLTVV.

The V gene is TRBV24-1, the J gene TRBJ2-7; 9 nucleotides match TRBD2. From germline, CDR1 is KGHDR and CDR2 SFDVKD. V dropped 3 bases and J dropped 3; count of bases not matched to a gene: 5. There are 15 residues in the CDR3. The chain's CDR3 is CATSDMTSGDYEQYF. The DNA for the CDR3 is TGTGCCACCAGTGATATGACTAGCGGTGACTACGAGCAGTACTTC.

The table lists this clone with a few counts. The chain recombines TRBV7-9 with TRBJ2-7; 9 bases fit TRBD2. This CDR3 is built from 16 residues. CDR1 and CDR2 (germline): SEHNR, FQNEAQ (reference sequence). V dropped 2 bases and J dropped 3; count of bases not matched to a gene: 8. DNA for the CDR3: TGTGCCAGCAGCTTAATTGCTAGCGGGATTCTCTACGAGCAGTACTTC. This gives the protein CASSLIASGILYEQYF.

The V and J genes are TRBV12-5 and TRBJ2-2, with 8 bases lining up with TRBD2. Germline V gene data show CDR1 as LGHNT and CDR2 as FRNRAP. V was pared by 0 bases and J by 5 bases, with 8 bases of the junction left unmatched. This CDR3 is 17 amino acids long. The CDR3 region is CASGLVDGGEATGELFF. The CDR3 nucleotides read TGTGCTAGTGGTTTGGTCGACGGGGGGGAGGCGACCGGGGAGCTGTTTTTT.

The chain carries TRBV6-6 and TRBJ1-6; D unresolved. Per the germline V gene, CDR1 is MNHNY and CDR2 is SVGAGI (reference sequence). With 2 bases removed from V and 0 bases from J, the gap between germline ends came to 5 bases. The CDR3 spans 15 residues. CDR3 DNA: TGTGCCAGCAGTTACGAGGGCTCCTATAATTCACCCCTCCACTTT. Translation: CASSYEGSYNSPLHF.

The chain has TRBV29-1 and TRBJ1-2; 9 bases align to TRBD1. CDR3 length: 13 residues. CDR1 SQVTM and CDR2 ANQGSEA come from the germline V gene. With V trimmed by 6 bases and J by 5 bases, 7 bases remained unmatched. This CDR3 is CSVGDRVKYGYTF. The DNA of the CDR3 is TGCAGCGTAGGGGACAGGGTTAAGTATGGCTACACCTTC. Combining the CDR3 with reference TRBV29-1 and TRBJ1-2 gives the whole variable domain SAVISQKPSRDICQRGTSLTIQCQVDSQVTMMFWYRQQPGQSLTLIATANQGSEATYESGFVIDKFPISRPNLTFSTLTVSNMSPEDSSIYLCSVGDRVKYGYTFGSGTRLTVV.

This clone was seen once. DNA of the CDR3: TGTGCCAGCAGTCGTCGGACTAGCGGGACAAACATTCAGTACTTC. Translation gives CASSRRTSGTNIQYF. This chain connects TRBV27 to TRBJ2-4, with TRBD2 identical over 12 bases. The CDR3 length is 15 residues. Germline CDR1 reads MNHEY; CDR2 reads SMNVEV (reference sequence). Unmatched junction bases numbered 5, after V lost 5 bases and J lost 6 bases.

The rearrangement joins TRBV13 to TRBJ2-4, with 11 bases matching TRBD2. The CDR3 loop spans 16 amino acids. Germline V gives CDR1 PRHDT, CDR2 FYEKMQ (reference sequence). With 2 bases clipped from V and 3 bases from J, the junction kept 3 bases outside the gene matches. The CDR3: CASSLPLAGGKNIQYF. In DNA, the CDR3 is TGTGCCAGCAGCTTACCTCTAGCGGGGGGCAAAAACATTCAGTACTTC.

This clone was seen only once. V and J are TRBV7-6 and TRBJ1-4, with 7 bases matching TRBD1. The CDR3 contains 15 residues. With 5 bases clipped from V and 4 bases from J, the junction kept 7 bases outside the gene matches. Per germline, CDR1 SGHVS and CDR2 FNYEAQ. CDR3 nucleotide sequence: TGTGCCAGCAGCCCCCCGGGACAGCGTAATGAAAAACTGTTTTTT. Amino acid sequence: CASSPPGQRNEKLFF. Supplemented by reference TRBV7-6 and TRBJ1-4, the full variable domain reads GAGVSQSPRYKVTKRGQDVALRCDPISGHVSLYWYRQALGQGPEFLTYFNYEAQQDKSGLPNDRFSAERPEGSISTLTIQRTEQRDSAMYRCASSPPGQRNEKLFFGSGTQLSVL.

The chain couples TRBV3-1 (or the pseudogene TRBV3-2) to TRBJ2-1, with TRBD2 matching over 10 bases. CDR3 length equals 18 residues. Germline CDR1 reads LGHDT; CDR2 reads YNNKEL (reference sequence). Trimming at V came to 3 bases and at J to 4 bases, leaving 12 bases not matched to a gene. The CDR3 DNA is TGTGCCAGCAGCCAGGCCTCCTGGACTAGCGGATTTTACAATGAGCAGTTCTTC. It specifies CASSQASWTSGFYNEQFF.

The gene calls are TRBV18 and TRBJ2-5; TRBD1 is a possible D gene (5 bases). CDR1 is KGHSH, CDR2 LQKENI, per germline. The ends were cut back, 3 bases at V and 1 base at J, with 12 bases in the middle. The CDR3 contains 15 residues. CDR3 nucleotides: TGTGCCAGCTCACCGCGTACAGGAACCCAAGAGACCCAGTACTTC. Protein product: CASSPRTGTQETQYF.

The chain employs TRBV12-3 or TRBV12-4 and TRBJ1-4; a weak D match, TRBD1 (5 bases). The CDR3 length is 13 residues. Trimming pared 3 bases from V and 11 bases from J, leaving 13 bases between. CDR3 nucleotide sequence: TGTGCCAGCAGTTTCAGGGAATTGCGGAAACTGTTTTTT. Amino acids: CASSFRELRKLFF.

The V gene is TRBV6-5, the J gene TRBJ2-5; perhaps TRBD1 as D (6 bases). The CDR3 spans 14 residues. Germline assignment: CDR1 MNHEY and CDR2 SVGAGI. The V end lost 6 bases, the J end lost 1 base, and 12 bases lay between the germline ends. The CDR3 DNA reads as TGTGCCAGCAGCTCGGGACAATCCCAAGAGACCCAGTACTTC. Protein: CASSSGQSQETQYF.

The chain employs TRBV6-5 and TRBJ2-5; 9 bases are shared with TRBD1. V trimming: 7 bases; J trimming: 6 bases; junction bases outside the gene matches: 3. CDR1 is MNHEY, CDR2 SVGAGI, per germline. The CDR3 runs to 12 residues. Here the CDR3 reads CASIGQGKTQYF. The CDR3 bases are TGTGCCAGCATCGGACAGGGGAAGACCCAGTACTTC.

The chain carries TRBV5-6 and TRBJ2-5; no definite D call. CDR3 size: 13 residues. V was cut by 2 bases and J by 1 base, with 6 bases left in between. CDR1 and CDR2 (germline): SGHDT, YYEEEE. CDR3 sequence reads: CASSFRIQETQYF. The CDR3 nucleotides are TGTGCCAGCAGCTTCAGGATCCAAGAGACCCAGTACTTC.

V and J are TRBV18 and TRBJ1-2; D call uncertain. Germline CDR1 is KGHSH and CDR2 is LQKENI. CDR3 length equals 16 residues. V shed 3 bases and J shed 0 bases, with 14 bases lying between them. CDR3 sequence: CASSPPGSKANYGYTF. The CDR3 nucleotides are TGTGCCAGCTCACCCCCCGGGTCGAAGGCTAACTATGGCTACACCTTC.